This T cell receptor (beta chain) was captured in a study of cytomegalovirus exposure and HLA in healthy donors. Points from the study as a whole: An Asian-associated ancestry cluster reportedly showed fewer N-insertions than the approximately 700-donor mean in a later analysis. Relative to equally common others, HLA-associated TCR beta chains showed greater clonal expansion in a later analysis. Follow-up analysis found HLA locus-dependent TCR association rates, highest for DRB1 and lowest for HLA-C. When analyzed later, a missense DCLRE1C variant was found to be linked to TCR beta V- and J-gene trimming.

Details on this clone: Its antigen remains unknown.

Researchers ran the PCR with 60 Vbeta and 13 Jbeta primers. Clones were read by immunoSEQ multiplex PCR, and TCRdb kept only the in-frame ones, dropping some. Found here are roughly 180,000 clones, about 10% of them singletons; the top ten hold 1% to 1.5%. Trimming removed 3 bases from V and 1 base from J, with 9 bases in between. Germline CDR1 and CDR2: MGHRA and YSYEKL. CDR3 size: 15 residues. The receptor was isolated from a woman aged 30 to 39 in good health and CMV-seropositive. Source material: PBMCs. J is TRBJ2-2 and V is TRBV4-1; no definite D call. This chain's CDR3 is CASSHRIQNTGELFF. In DNA, the CDR3 is TGCGCCAGCAGCCATAGAATCCAGAACACCGGGGAGCTGTTTTTT.